This T cell receptor (beta chain) was found in a study of shared clonotypes between healthy human individuals (dated by TCRdb to the early 2020s). Concerning the study at large: The cohort included a few men and a couple of women between 18 and 49 years of age. For each donor, three plates each were used for CD4 naive and CD4 memory, two plates were used for CD8 naive, and one plate was used for CD8 memory. Blood TCR repertoires of four to six healthy adults were deeply sequenced to estimate repertoire size and the extent of clonotype sharing between individuals. Different laboratories and diverse techniques were used to prepare libraries and sequence TCR repertoires, to increase sequencing depth and limit assay-specific biases. Per donor, leukapheresis produced somewhere between about 0.9 and 9.5 billion PBMCs. Broad study findings and their caveats: Compared with non-shared clonotypes, the clonotypes found in all four sorted-subset donors had higher generation probabilities. Pairwise subsampling led to the expectation that sequencing depth would affect the degree of clonotype sharing among donors. Approximately 5% of naive CD4, more than 3% of naive CD8, about 2.4% of memory CD4, and more than 0.35% of memory CD8 clonotypes were shared across several donors. Sampling was restricted to blood, and TCR repertoires in tissues likely differ from the TCR repertoires found in blood. Estimated clonotype richness was generally larger for naive than for memory subsets. Rarefaction of sorted-subset datasets indicated incomplete sequencing despite the large sequencing depth. The small number of donors limited the genetic and exposure-history diversity represented.

Donors were healthy HIV-negative adults with no recently reported acute infections or vaccinations. Every donor was a Caucasian adult living in Nashville, Tennessee, USA. Magnetic negative selection was used to enrich CD4+ T cells, after which naive cells were positively selected on CD45RA and the negative fraction became the memory subset. Blood was collected by leukapheresis, and PBMCs were isolated by Ficoll-Histopaque density gradient centrifugation and then cryopreserved in liquid nitrogen vapor phase. Analytical flow cytometry was used to check the purity and quantity of each magnetically sorted T cell population. Genomic DNA was isolated from every sorted fraction and measured by UV absorbance on a Nanodrop 2000c. Using the deep immunoSEQ assay, multiplex PCR amplified TCR CDR3 regions from genomic DNA. Extracted genomic DNA from each cell subset was distributed evenly across all wells of several immunoSEQ 96-well plates, and each plate was treated as a replicate. For sorted subsets, about 200 ng genomic DNA, equal to 30,000 or so T cell genomes, was loaded into each replicate PCR. Purified libraries were quantified with a Qubit 3.0 fluorometer, sized on a Bioanalyzer 2100, and re-quantified with the KAPA Library Quantification kit. Every immunoSEQ 96-well plate was sequenced on a separate single-read 150-cycle Illumina NextSeq 550 flow cell. Turning to the authors' computational methods: Because the immunoSEQ output included only junctional sequences and no quality scores, the filtering could not be the same as the filtering used for full-length reads. Sequences were annotated with PyIR, a Python wrapper for IgBLAST v1.9, and V/J genes and CDR3 were assigned using IMGT germline references. Reads with weak V/J assignments (E-value above 1e-6), missing CDR3, stop codons, out-of-frame junctions, or ambiguous translated residues were removed. A V3J clonotype was defined by an identical inferred V gene, J gene, and CDR3 amino acid sequence. Percentage overlap between repertoires was calculated by dividing the number of shared unique clonotypes by the size of the smaller repertoire. RTK rarefaction, the Chao1 estimator, and Recon v2.1 estimates of unobserved clonotypes were used to assess repertoire richness. OLGA was used to compute generation probabilities for all TCRbeta clonotypes that the gDNA method yielded from several donors. Imported from immuneACCESS, the table was reduced by TCRdb to in-frame sequences with V and J called. These copies leave out some clones; in studies compared against another copy, an unresolved V gene accounts for under half, and the cause of the remainder is not known. V, J and clone size are taken as reported in that table, and D and trimming were inferred from the DNA itself. The sample data list around 600,000 clones, and 95% to 98% of these were observed just once. Around 0.057% of the sample is in the top ten clones.

Remarks on this clone: Its antigen remains undetermined. Within one base of it there is no much larger clone, and no base qualities were kept.

The CDR3, from cysteine to phenylalanine, totals 16 residues. Left in the record is the CDR3 DNA by itself, 48 bases read in frame from the first base. CDR1 and CDR2 were assigned from the germline V gene as MNHEY and SVGAGI. Ends trimmed: V by 1 base, J by 0 bases; bases unmatched to a gene: 3. The sample taken for sequencing was naive CD4+ T cells sorted from blood. Per the publication, the cell subset or site label means: CD45RA+ positively selected. This sequence was found in a woman in her 30s in good health. Recombination joined TRBV6-5 with TRBJ2-1, and 7 junctional nucleotides match TRBD2. At the DNA level, the sequence is TGTGCCAGCAGTTACTTCGGCGGGGGCTCCTACAATGAGCAGTTCTTC. The resulting protein is CASSYFGGGSYNEQFF.